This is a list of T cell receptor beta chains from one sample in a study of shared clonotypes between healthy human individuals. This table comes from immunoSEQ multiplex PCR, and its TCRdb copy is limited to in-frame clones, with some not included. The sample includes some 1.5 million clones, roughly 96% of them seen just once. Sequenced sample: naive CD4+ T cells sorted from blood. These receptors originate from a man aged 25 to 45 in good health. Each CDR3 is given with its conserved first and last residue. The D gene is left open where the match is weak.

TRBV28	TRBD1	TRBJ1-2	CASSPQGAPGYTF	TGTGCCAGCAGTCCCCAGGGGGCGCCTGGCTACACCTTC
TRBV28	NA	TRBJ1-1	CASSPPLGVPTEAFF	TGTGCCAGCAGCCCGCCTCTGGGGGTACCAACTGAAGCTTTCTTT
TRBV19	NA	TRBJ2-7	CASSIRAGYEQYF	TGTGCCAGTAGTATTAGAGCAGGCTACGAGCAGTACTTC
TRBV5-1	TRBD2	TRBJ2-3	CASSPGLAGGPYTDTQYF	TGCGCCAGCAGCCCGGGACTAGCGGGAGGACCATACACAGATACGCAGTATTTT
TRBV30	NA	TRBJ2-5	CAWSVLVETQYF	TGTGCCTGGAGTGTATTGGTTGAGACCCAGTACTTC
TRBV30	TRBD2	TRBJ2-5	CAWIQTSGSGETQYF	TGTGCCTGGATCCAGACTAGCGGGAGTGGAGAGACCCAGTACTTC
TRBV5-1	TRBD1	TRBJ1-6	CASSYTGTGGSPLHF	TGCGCCAGCAGCTACACCGGGACAGGGGGATCACCCCTCCACTTT
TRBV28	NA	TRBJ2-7	CASSLSGYEQYF	TGTGCCAGCAGTTTGAGTGGATACGAGCAGTACTTC
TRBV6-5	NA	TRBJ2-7	CASSRLGYEQYF	TGTGCCAGCAGCCGACTGGGCTACGAGCAGTACTTC
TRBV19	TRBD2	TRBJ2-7	CASSMGLPSYEQYF	TGTGCCAGTAGTATGGGACTACCGTCCTACGAGCAGTACTTC